The 29 T cell receptor beta chains listed next were all sequenced from one sample in a study of cytomegalovirus exposure and HLA in healthy donors (dated by TCRdb to 2016 to 2017). Library method: the immunoSEQ multiplex PCR assay. The multiplex PCR relied on a mix of 60 forward primers for TCR Vbeta segments and 13 reverse primers for TCR Jbeta segments. The table comes from immuneACCESS by way of TCRdb, which keeps in-frame sequences with V and J called. Part of the clones is missing from these tables; in studies checked, under half for an unresolved V gene and the rest for unknown reasons. The sample has about 130,000 clones on record, more than 60% of them singletons. Less than 2.5% of the sample is taken by the ten largest. The sequenced material came from PBMCs. These receptors all come from a woman aged 40 to 50 in good health and CMV-seropositive.

The chain links TRBV28 to TRBJ1-5; D remains unclear. CDR1 and CDR2 from the germline V gene are MDHEN and SYDVKM. The CDR3 is 15 amino acids. Trimming removed 5 bases from V and 1 base from J, with 12 bases in between. The CDR3, as DNA: TGTGCCAGCAGTAATCCCACAGAGAGCAATCAGCCCCAGCATTTT. Encoded protein: CASSNPTESNQPQHF.

The chain is built from TRBV28 and TRBJ2-5, with D possibly being TRBD2 (6 bases). With 3 bases removed from V and 4 bases from J, the gap between germline ends came to 18 bases. Germline loops: CDR1 MDHEN, CDR2 SYDVKM. The CDR3 runs to 16 residues. CDR3 DNA sequence: TGTGCCAGCAGTTTTGACTTGGCGGGGACGTTAGAGACCCAGTACTTC. Encoded protein: CASSFDLAGTLETQYF.

The rearrangement links TRBV2 to TRBJ2-1, with TRBD2 matching 13 bases. Germline V CDR1 and CDR2: SNHLY, FYNNEI. This CDR3 has 15 residues. The trim removed 7 bases at V and 4 bases at J, leaving 4 bases unmatched. The CDR3 DNA reads as TGTGCCAGCAACCGACTAGCGGGAGGTTACAATGAGCAGTTCTTC. Translation gives CASNRLAGGYNEQFF.

In its sample, this clone was seen once. The V gene is TRBV13, the J gene TRBJ2-1, with D perhaps matching TRBD2 (6 bases). This CDR3 has 15 residues. The germline V gene encodes CDR1 PRHDT and CDR2 FYEKMQ (reference sequence). The ends were cut back, 1 base at V and 1 base at J, with 8 bases in the middle. Written as DNA, the CDR3 is TGTGCCAGCAGCTTAGTTCGGGGGTCCTACAATGAGCAGTTCTTC. Its protein product is CASSLVRGSYNEQFF. The full variable domain, rest sourced from reference TRBV13 and TRBJ2-1, is AAGVIQSPRHLIKEKRETATLKCYPIPRHDTVYWYQQGPGQDPQFLISFYEKMQSDKGSIPDRFSAQQFSDYHSELNMSSLELGDSALYFCASSLVRGSYNEQFFGPGTRLTVL.

As concerns this clone: Its ends do not fully match the called genes, so a read error is possible. The rearrangement uses TRBV7-9 and TRBJ2-1; TRBD2 matches at 8 bases. CDR1 SEHNR and CDR2 FQNEAQ come from the germline V gene (reference sequence). The CDR3 is made up of 16 amino acids. The CDR3 nucleotides are TGTTCCAGCAGCCCACGGGGGGGCGGAGCCTACAATGAGCAGTTCTTC. It codes for CSSSPRGGGAYNEQFF.

The rearrangement links TRBV30 to TRBJ1-2; 8 positions agree with TRBD1. CDR3 length: 13 amino acids. Per the germline V gene, CDR1 is GTSNPN and CDR2 is SVGIG (reference sequence). The V segment lost 6 bases and the J segment 5 bases; nucleotides outside the gene matches: 8. CDR3 coding DNA: TGTGCCTGCAGTCAGGGGGCGATATATGGCTACACCTTC. Translation gives CACSQGAIYGYTF.

The chain joins TRBV7-9 to TRBJ2-3; TRBD2 aligns across 9 bases. The V gene's germline CDR1 is SEHNR and CDR2 FQNEAQ (reference sequence). The CDR3 consists of 15 residues. V trimming: 10 bases; J trimming: 5 bases; junction bases outside the gene matches: 13. The CDR3 DNA reads TGTGCCACCACCCAGGGTAGCGGGGGAATAGATACGCAGTATTTT. Translated: CATTQGSGGIDTQYF.

J is TRBJ1-5 and V is TRBV2; 9 bases align to TRBD1. The CDR3 is 15 amino acids. Germline V gene lookup returns CDR1 SNHLY and CDR2 FYNNEI. After removal of 6 bases from V and 7 bases from J, the junction contained 10 bases not matched to a gene. The CDR3 bases are TGTGCCAGCAGCAAACAGGGGGCCGTAGGACAGCCCCAGCATTTT. Its protein product is CASSKQGAVGQPQHF.

CDR3 residues: CASSVQLAGTDTQYF. DNA of the CDR3: TGTGCCAGCAGTGTTCAGCTAGCGGGCACAGATACGCAGTATTTT. This chain links TRBV2 with TRBJ2-3; 7 nucleotides align to TRBD2. The CDR3 sequence is 15 residues long. Per the germline V gene, CDR1 is SNHLY and CDR2 is FYNNEI. The trim removed 4 bases at V and 1 base at J, leaving 5 bases unmatched. Full variable domain (missing parts from reference TRBV2 and TRBJ2-3): EPEVTQTPSHQVTQMGQEVILRCVPISNHLYFYWYRQILGQKVEFLVSFYNNEISEKSEIFDDQFSVERPDGSNFTLKIRSTKLEDSAMYFCASSVQLAGTDTQYFGPGTRLTVL.

CDR3 region: CASSIDRGAGQPQHF. The CDR3 nucleotides read TGTGCCAGTAGTATAGATAGGGGCGCGGGACAGCCCCAGCATTTT. The chain couples TRBV19 to TRBJ1-5; D perhaps matches TRBD1 (5 bases). The CDR3 totals 15 residues. V lost 0 bases and J 7 bases, leaving 13 bases between the germline ends. Germline-derived CDR1 and CDR2 are LNHDA and SQIVND (reference sequence).

This clone was observed once. The V and J genes are TRBV2 and TRBJ2-7; 12 nucleotides agree with TRBD1. Germline V gene sequence: CDR1 SNHLY, CDR2 FYNNEI. The CDR3 loop spans 12 amino acids. V gave up 7 bases and J gave up 11 bases; unmatched junction bases: 6. The chain's CDR3 is CASMGQGAKKYF. DNA for the CDR3: TGTGCCAGCATGGGACAGGGGGCGAAAAAGTACTTC.

The gene calls are TRBV11-2 and TRBJ2-1; no reliable D call. V lost 6 bases and J lost 6, with 9 bases in between. CDR3 size: 12 residues. Germline V gene sequence: CDR1 SGHAT, CDR2 FQNNGV. The CDR3 region has the DNA TGTGCCAGCAGGTTCCCTAGCAATGAGCAGTTCTTC. Encoded protein: CASRFPSNEQFF.

The rearrangement links TRBV5-1 to TRBJ1-1, with a possible D match to TRBD1 (6 bases). V lost 5 bases and J 2 bases, leaving 16 bases between the germline ends. This CDR3 comprises 15 residues. Germline lookup yields CDR1 SGHRS and CDR2 YFSETQ. CDR3 DNA sequence: TGCGCCAGCAGTTCGCAACAGGGCGTTAACACTGAAGCTTTCTTT. It codes for CASSSQQGVNTEAFF.

The rearrangement links TRBV5-1 to TRBJ2-3; D possibly corresponds to TRBD2 (5 bases). V was cut by 2 bases and J by 4 bases, with 14 bases left in between. Germline V gene data show CDR1 as SGHRS and CDR2 as YFSETQ. This CDR3 is 15 amino acids long. The CDR3 coding sequence is TGCGCCAGCAGCTTAGGGATCCCCGGGGCAGATACGCAGTATTTT. Its protein product is CASSLGIPGADTQYF.

This chain uses TRBV5-1 with TRBJ2-5; 8 positions agree with TRBD2. The J call may be incorrect, as the DNA end agrees better with TRBJ2-7. The CDR3 is 13 residues long. Germline V gives CDR1 SGHRS, CDR2 YFSETQ. The CDR3 DNA reads as TGCGCCAGCTCCTTCGGGGGGGCAAACGAGCAGTACTTC. Protein product: CASSFGGANEQYF.

Comment on this clone: The identical CDR3 is also encoded by other nucleotide sequences in the sample. The genes are TRBV6-1 and TRBJ2-7, with 8 nucleotides matching TRBD1. Germline assignment: CDR1 MNHNS and CDR2 SASEGT. V dropped 4 bases and J dropped 1; count of bases not matched to a gene: 6. The CDR3 totals 15 residues. CDR3: CASSVNRDRSYEQYF. Here the CDR3 DNA reads TGTGCCAGCAGTGTAAACCGGGACAGGTCCTACGAGCAGTACTTC.

This clone was seen a handful of times. In DNA, the CDR3 is TGTGCCAGCAGTTCCGGACAGTCCACAGATACGCAGTATTTT. Amino acids: CASSSGQSTDTQYF. J is TRBJ2-3 and V is TRBV6-5; a possible D gene is TRBD1 (6 bases). Trimming left V 4 bases short and J 2 bases short, with 10 bases between. The CDR3 covers 14 residues. Germline V CDR1 and CDR2: MNHEY, SVGAGI.

V usage is TRBV5-4 and J usage is TRBJ2-3; TRBD2 agrees at 9 bases. CDR3 length equals 16 residues. The germline V gene encodes CDR1 SGHNT and CDR2 YYREEE (reference sequence). V dropped 2 bases and J dropped 1; count of bases not matched to a gene: 5. The CDR3 sequence: CASSLRASGGTDTQYF. In DNA, the CDR3 is TGTGCCAGCAGCTTAAGGGCTAGCGGGGGCACAGATACGCAGTATTTT.

The rearrangement joins TRBV6-5 to TRBJ2-5; TRBD1 aligns across 9 bases. The J call may be faulty, since TRBJ2-7 better matches the DNA end. Germline CDR1 is MNHEY and CDR2 is SVGAGI. The CDR3 is 15 amino acids. The CDR3 here is CASRATGTGSHEQYF. CDR3 in DNA: TGTGCCAGCAGGGCGACCGGGACAGGGTCCCACGAGCAGTACTTC.

The rearrangement joins TRBV7-2 to TRBJ2-1; D is possibly TRBD2 (5 bases). Trimming pared 7 bases from V and 10 bases from J, leaving 17 bases between. There are 13 residues in the CDR3. Germline CDR1 reads SGHTA; CDR2 reads FQGNSA. This chain's CDR3 is CASTPPSGSEQFF. CDR3 DNA sequence: TGTGCCAGCACCCCTCCCTCGGGAAGCGAGCAGTTCTTC.

CDR3 in amino acids: CATRNYGYTF. In nucleotides, the CDR3 is TGTGCCACCCGGAACTATGGCTACACCTTC. The chain combines TRBV28 with TRBJ1-2, with D uncertain. Trimming cost V 10 bases and J 2 bases, with 5 bases left between them. Germline CDR1 and CDR2: MDHEN and SYDVKM. This CDR3 is built from 10 residues.

This clone was detected a few times. The V gene is TRBV30, the J gene TRBJ2-7, with TRBD2 matching 9 bases. The CDR3 contains 14 residues. The V gene end was trimmed by 4 bases and the J gene end by 3 bases; junction bases not matched to a gene: 7. Germline assignment: CDR1 GTSNPN and CDR2 SVGIG (reference sequence). CDR3 sequence (DNA): TGTGCCTGGAACCTCGGCGGGGGGGGCTACGAGCAGTACTTC. It translates to CAWNLGGGGYEQYF.

This clone occurred a few times. This chain links TRBV6-6 with TRBJ2-7, with TRBD1 identical over 9 bases. Germline V gives CDR1 MNHNY, CDR2 SVGAGI (reference sequence). This CDR3 is 16 amino acids long. The V and J ends lost 2 bases and 2 bases, in that order; junction bases with no gene match: 7. CDR3 sequence: CASSYTGQGYAYEQYF. The CDR3 DNA reads TGTGCCAGCAGTTACACCGGACAGGGGTATGCCTACGAGCAGTACTTC.

The V and J genes are TRBV7-2 and TRBJ1-4; D might be TRBD1 (6 bases). This CDR3 is built from 14 residues. V was pared by 4 bases and J by 3 bases, with 9 bases between. CDR1 SGHTA and CDR2 FQGNSA come from the germline V gene. The CDR3 coding sequence is TGTGCCAGCAGCTCCGGACAGCCTAATGAAAAACTGTTTTTT. This encodes CASSSGQPNEKLFF. Combining the CDR3 with reference TRBV7-2 and TRBJ1-4 gives the whole variable domain GAGVSQSPSNKVTEKGKDVELRCDPISGHTALYWYRQSLGQGLEFLIYFQGNSAPDKSGLPSDRFSAERTGGSVSTLTIQRTQQEDSAVYLCASSSGQPNEKLFFGSGTQLSVL.

The V call is TRBV19, the J call TRBJ2-7; 9 positions match TRBD1. CDR3 length equals 15 residues. Per germline, CDR1 LNHDA and CDR2 SQIVND (reference sequence). Trimming at V came to 3 bases and at J to 1 base, leaving 4 bases not matched to a gene. The CDR3 DNA follows: TGTGCCAGTAGTATGGACGGACAGGGGTCCTACGAGCAGTACTTC. As protein: CASSMDGQGSYEQYF.

The CDR3 protein is CASSVGAGRGAGELFF. CDR3 DNA: TGTGCCAGCAGCGTAGGGGCGGGACGGGGGGCCGGGGAGCTGTTTTTT. V gene TRBV9 combines with J gene TRBJ2-2, with 7 bases fitting TRBD2. The CDR3 has 16 amino acids. In germline, CDR1 is SGDLS, CDR2 YYNGEE. J lost 6 bases, V lost 0 bases, and 8 bases had no gene match.

The chain links TRBV4-3 to TRBJ1-2, with 9 bases that match TRBD1. After removal of 3 bases from V and 5 bases from J, the junction contained 4 bases not matched to a gene. Germline V CDR1 and CDR2: LGHNA, YSLEER. The CDR3 runs to 14 residues. The CDR3 protein is CASSQTGGGYGYTF. CDR3 nucleotide sequence: TGCGCCAGCAGCCAGACAGGGGGAGGGTATGGCTACACCTTC.

This clone was observed a handful of times. J is TRBJ1-1 and V is TRBV27, with D possibly TRBD1 on 5 matching bases. The germline CDR1 and CDR2 sequences are MNHEY and SMNVEV (reference sequence). CDR3 size: 11 residues. V was shortened by 5 bases and J by 11 bases, with 12 bases between the two germline ends. This chain's CDR3 is CASSAGRGAFF. In DNA, the CDR3 is TGTGCCAGCAGTGCCGGGCGGGGGGCTTTCTTT.

The gene calls are TRBV9 and TRBJ2-1; D is possibly TRBD1 (6 bases). Germline CDR1 reads SGDLS; CDR2 reads YYNGEE. The CDR3 is made up of 14 amino acids. Trimming stripped 0 bases from V and 3 bases from J, with 7 bases between. CDR3: CASSVGGLYNEQFF. Written as DNA, the CDR3 is TGTGCCAGCAGCGTAGGGGGGCTCTACAATGAGCAGTTCTTC.